Sequencing of this T cell receptor (beta chain) was carried out in a study of cytomegalovirus exposure and HLA in healthy donors. A remark on this clone: Its antigen is unidentified. The sample has other DNA sequences that encode this CDR3 too.

Here immunoSEQ multiplex PCR was the method, and the copy in TCRdb shows in-frame clones only, minus some. This table has 170,000 or so clones, more than 65% appearing once. Findings of the study overall: Reportedly, diagnosis of cytomegalovirus status by the classifier showed high specificity and sensitivity. In vitro checks showed that a few CMV-associated chains really do target CMV antigens.

The V end lost 4 bases, the J end lost 2 bases, and 6 bases lay between the germline ends. Germline lookup yields CDR1 SGHRS and CDR2 YFSETQ. The CDR3 length is 12 residues. The clonotype originates from a woman aged 18-29 years in good health and CMV-seropositive. The V call is TRBV5-1, the J call TRBJ2-5, with D unclear. Sequenced input: PBMCs. The CDR3 reads CASSLRQETQYF. CDR3 in DNA: TGCGCCAGCAGCCTACGGCAAGAGACCCAGTACTTC.